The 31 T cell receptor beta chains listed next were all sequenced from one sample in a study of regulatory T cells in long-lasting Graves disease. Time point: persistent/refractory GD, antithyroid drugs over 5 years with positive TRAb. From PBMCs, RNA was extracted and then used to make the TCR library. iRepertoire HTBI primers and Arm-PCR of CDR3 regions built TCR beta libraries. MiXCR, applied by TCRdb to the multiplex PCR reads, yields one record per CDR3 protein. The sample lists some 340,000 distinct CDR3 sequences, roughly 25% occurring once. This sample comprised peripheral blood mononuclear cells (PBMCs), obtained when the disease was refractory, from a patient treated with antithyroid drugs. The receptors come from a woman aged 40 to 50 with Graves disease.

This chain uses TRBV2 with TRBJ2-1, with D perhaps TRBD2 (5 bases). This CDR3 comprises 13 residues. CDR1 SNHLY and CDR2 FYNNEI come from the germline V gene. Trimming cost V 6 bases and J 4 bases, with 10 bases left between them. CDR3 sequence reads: CASSLLGYNEQFF. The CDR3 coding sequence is TGTGCCAGCAGCCTACTAGGGTACAATGAGCAGTTCTTC.

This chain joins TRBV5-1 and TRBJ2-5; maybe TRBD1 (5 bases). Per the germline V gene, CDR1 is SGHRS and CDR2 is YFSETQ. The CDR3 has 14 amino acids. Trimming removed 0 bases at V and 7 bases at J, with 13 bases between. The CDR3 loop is CASSLGGYQGTQYF. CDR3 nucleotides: TGCGCCAGCAGCTTGGGGGGCTATCAGGGGACCCAGTACTTC.

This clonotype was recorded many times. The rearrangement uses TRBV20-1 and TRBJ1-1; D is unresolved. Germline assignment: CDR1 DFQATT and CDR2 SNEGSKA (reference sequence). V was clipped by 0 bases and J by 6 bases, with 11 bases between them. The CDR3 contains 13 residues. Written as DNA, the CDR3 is TGCAGTGCTAGAGATTGGAAAAATCCTGAAGCTTTCTTT. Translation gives CSARDWKNPEAFF.

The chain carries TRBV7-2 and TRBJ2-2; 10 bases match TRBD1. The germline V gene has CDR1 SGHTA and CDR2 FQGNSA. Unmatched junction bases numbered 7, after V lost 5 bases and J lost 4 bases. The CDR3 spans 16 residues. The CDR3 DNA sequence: TGTGCCAGCAGCCTGACAGGGGGCTATTTCACCGGGGAGCTGTTTTTT. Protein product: CASSLTGGYFTGELFF.

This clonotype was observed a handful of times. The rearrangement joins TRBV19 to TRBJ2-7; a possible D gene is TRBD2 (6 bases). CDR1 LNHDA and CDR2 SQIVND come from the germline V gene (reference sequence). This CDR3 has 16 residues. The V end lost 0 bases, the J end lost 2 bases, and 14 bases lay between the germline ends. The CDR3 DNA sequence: TGTGCCAGTAGTATAGATGCGCGGGATATAGCCTACGAGCAGTACTTC. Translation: CASSIDARDIAYEQYF.

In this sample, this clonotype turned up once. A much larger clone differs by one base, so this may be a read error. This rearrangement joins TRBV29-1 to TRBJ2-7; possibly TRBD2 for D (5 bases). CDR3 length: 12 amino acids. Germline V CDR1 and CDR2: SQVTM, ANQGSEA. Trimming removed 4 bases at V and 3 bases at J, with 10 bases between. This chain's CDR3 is CSVGRTFYEQYF. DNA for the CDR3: TGCAGCGTTGGCAGGACTTTCTACGAGCAGTACTTC.

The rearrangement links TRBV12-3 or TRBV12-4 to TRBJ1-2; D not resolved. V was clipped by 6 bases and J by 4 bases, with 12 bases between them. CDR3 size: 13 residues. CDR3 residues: CASSIGFSYGYTF. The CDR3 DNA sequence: TGTGCCAGCAGCATAGGTTTCAGCTATGGCTACACCTTC.

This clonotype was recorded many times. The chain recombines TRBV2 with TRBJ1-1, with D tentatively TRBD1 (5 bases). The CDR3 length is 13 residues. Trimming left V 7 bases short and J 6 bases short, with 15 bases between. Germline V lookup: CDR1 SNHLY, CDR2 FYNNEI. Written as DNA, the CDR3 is TGTGCCAGCAATTTCAGGGTAAGGGCTGAAGCTTTCTTT. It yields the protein CASNFRVRAEAFF.

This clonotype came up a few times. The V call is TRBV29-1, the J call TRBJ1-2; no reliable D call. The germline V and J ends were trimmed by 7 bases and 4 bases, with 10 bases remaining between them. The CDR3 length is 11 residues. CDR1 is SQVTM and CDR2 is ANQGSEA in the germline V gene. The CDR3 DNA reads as TGCAGCGACACCAGCTTCTATGGCTACACCTTC. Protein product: CSDTSFYGYTF.

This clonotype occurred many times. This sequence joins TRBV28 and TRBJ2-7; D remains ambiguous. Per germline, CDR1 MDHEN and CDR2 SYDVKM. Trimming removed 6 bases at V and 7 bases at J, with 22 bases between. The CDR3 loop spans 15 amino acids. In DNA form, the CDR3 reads TGTGCCAGCAGCCCACCCGAGCCCCTCCGAGGAGAGCAGTACTTC. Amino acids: CASSPPEPLRGEQYF.

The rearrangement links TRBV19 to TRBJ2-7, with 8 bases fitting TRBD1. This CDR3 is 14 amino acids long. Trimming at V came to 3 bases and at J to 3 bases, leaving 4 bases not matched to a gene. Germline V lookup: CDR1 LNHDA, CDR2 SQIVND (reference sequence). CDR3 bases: TGTGCCAGTAGTATGGCGGACAGGGTCTACGAGCAGTACTTC. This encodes CASSMADRVYEQYF.

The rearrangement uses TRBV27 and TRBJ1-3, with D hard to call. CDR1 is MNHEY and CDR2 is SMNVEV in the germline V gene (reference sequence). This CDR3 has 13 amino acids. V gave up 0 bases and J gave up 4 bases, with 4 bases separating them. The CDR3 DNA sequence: TGTGCCAGCAGTTTATCGAGGGGAAACACCATATATTTT. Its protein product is CASSLSRGNTIYF.

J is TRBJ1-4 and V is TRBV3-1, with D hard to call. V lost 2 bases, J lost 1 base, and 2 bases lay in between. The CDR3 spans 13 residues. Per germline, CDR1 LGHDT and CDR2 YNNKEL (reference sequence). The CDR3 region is CASSQLTNEKLFF. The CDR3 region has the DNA TGTGCCAGCAGCCAACTAACTAATGAAAAACTGTTTTTT.

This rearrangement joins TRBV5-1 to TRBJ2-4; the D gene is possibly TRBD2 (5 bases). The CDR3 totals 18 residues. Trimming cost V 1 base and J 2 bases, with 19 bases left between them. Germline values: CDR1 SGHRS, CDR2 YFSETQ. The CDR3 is CASSLYRGGVGPKNIQYF. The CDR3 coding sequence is TGCGCCAGCAGCTTGTATCGGGGTGGGGTAGGACCCAAAAACATTCAGTACTTC.

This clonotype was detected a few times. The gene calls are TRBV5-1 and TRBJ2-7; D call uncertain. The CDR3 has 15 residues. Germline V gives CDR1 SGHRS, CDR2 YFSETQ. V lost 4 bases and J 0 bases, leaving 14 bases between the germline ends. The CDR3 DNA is TGCGCCAGCAGCCTGGAACCCGCCAACTCCTACGAGCAGTACTTC. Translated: CASSLEPANSYEQYF.

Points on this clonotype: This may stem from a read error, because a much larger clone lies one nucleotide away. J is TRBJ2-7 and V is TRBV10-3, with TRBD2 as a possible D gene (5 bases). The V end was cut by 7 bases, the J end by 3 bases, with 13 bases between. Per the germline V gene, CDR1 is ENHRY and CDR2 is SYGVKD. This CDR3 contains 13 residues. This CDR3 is CAITGRRSYEQYF. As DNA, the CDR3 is TGTGCCATCACTGGCAGGAGGAGCTACGAGCAGTACTTC.

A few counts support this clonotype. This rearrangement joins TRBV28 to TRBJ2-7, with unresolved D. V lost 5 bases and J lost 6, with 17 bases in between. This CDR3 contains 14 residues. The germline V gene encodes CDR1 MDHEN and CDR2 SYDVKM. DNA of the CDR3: TGTGCCAGCAGTCCTAGTCCTCTTTTCCCCGAGCAGTACTTC. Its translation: CASSPSPLFPEQYF.

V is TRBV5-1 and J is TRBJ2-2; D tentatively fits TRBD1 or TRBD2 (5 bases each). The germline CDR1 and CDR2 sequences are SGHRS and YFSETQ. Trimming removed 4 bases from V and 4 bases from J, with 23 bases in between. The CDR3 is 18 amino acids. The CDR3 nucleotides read TGCGCCAGCAGCGTGGGGACCACGACCTCCTGGGGCACCGGGGAGCTGTTTTTT. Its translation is CASSVGTTTSWGTGELFF.

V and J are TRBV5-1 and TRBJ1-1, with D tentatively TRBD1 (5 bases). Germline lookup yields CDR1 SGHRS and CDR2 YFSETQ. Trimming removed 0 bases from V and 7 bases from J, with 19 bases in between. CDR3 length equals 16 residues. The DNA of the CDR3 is TGCGCCAGCAGCTTGGAATTGGTTTGGCCGAGGGGTGAAGCTTTCTTT. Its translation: CASSLELVWPRGEAFF. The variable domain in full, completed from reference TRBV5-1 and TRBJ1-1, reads KAGVTQTPRYLIKTRGQQVTLSCSPISGHRSVSWYQQTPGQGLQFLFEYFSETQRNKGNFPGRFSGRQFSNSRSEMNVSTLELGDSALYLCASSLELVWPRGEAFFGQGTRLTVV.

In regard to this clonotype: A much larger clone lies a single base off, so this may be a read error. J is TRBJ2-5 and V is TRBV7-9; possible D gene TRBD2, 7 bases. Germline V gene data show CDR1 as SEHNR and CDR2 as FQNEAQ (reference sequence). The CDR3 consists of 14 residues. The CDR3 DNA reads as TGTGCCGGCAGTACCCGGGGGGCGCCGGAGACCCAGTACTTC. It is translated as CAGSTRGAPETQYF.

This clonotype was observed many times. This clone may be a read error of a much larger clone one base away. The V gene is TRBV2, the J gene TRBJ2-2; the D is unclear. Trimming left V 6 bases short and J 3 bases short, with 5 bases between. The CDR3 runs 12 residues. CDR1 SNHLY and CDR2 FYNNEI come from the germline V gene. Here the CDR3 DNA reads TGTGCCAGCAGCTTCTACACCGGGGAGCTGTTTTTT. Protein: CASSFYTGELFF.

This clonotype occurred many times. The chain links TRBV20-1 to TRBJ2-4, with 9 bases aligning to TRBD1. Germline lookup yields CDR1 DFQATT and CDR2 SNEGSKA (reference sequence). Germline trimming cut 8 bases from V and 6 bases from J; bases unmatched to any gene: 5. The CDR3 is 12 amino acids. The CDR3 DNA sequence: TGCAGTCGGACAGGGGCACCAAACATTCAGTACTTC. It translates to CSRTGAPNIQYF.

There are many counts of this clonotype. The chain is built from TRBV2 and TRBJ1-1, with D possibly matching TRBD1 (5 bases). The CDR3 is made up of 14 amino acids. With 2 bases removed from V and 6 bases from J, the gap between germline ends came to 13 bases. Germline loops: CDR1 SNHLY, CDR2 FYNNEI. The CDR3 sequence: CASSELSRQSEAFF. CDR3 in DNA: TGTGCCAGCAGTGAACTTAGTCGACAGTCTGAAGCTTTCTTT.

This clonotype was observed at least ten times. CDR3 in amino acids: CASGLRDIEDEQYF. CDR3 in DNA: TGTGCCAGCGGCCTCAGGGACATCGAAGACGAGCAGTACTTC. The chain combines TRBV28 with TRBJ2-7; D perhaps matches TRBD1 (6 bases). The CDR3 consists of 14 residues. V dropped 8 bases and J dropped 5 bases, with 19 bases sitting between them. CDR1 and CDR2 (germline): MDHEN, SYDVKM.

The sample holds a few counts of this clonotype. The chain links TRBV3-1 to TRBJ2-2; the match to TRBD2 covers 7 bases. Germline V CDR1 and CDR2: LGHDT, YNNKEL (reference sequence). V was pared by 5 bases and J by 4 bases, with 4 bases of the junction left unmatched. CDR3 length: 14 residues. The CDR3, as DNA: TGTGCCAGCAGCAAGGGACTAATCACCGGGGAGCTGTTTTTT. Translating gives CASSKGLITGELFF. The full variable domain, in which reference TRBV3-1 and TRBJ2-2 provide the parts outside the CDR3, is DTAVSQTPKYLVTQMGNDKSIKCEQNLGHDTMYWYKQDSKKFLKIMFSYNNKELIINETVPNRFSPKSPDKAHLNLHINSLELGDSAVYFCASSKGLITGELFFGEGSRLTVL.

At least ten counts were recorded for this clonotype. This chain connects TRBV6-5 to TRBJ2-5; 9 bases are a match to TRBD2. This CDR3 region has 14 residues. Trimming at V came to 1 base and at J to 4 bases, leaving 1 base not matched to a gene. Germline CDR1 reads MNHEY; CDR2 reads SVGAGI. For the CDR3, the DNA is TGTGCCAGCAGTTACTTAGCGGGAGCAGAGACCCAGTACTTC. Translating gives CASSYLAGAETQYF.

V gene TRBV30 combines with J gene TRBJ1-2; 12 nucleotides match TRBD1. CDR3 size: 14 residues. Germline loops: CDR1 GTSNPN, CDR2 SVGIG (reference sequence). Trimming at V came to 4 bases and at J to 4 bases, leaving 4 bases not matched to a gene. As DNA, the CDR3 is TGTGCCTGGACGGGGACAGGGGGCAGCTATGGCTACACCTTC. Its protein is CAWTGTGGSYGYTF. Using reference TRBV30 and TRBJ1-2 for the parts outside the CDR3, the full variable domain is SQTIHQWPATLVQPVGSPLSLECTVEGTSNPNLYWYRQAAGRGLQLLFYSVGIGQISSEVPQNLSASRPQDRQFILSSKKLLLSDSGFYLCAWTGTGGSYGYTFGSGTRLTVV.

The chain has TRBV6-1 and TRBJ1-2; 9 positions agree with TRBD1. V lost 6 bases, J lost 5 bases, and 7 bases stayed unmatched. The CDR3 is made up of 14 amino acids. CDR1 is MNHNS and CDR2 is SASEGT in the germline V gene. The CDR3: CASRKQGAEYGYTF. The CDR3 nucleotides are TGTGCCAGCAGGAAACAGGGGGCCGAGTATGGCTACACCTTC.

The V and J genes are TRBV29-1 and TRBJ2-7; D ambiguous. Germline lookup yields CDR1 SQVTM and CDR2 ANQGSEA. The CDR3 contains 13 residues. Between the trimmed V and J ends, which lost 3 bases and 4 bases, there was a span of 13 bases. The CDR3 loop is CSVDHGYGYEQYF. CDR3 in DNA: TGCAGCGTTGATCATGGTTATGGGTACGAGCAGTACTTC.

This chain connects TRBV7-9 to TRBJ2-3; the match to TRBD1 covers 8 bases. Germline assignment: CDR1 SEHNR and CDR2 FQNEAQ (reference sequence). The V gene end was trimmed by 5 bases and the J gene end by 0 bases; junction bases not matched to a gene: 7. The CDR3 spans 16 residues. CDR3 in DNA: TGTGCCAGCAGCGGATCCGGGACAGGTAGCACAGATACGCAGTATTTT. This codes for CASSGSGTGSTDTQYF.

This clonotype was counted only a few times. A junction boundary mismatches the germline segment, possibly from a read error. Written as DNA, the CDR3 is TGTGCCAGCAGCGTGGGTCACCAAGAGGCCCAGTACTTC. Its translation is CASSVGHQEAQYF. V gene TRBV9 combines with J gene TRBJ2-5, with D uncertain. Per the germline V gene, CDR1 is SGDLS and CDR2 is YYNGEE. This CDR3 contains 13 residues.